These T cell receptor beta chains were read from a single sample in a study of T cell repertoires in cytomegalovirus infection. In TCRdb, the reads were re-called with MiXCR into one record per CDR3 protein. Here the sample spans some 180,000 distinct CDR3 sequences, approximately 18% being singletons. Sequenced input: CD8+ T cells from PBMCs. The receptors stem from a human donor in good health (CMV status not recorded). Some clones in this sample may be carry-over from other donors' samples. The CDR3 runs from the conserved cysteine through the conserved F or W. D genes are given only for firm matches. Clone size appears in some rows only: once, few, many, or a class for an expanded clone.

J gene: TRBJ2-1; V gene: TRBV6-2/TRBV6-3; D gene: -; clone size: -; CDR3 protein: CASSPLEGGYNEQFF; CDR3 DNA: TGTGCCAGCAGTCCCCTAGAAGGGGGCTACAATGAGCAGTTCTTC
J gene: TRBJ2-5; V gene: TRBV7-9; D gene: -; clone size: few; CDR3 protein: CASSLVTGSQETQYF; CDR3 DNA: TGTGCCAGCAGCTTAGTCACGGGGTCCCAAGAGACCCAGTACTTC
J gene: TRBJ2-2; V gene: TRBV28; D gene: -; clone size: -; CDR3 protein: CASSLELPHGELFF; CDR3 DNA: TGTGCCAGCAGTTTAGAACTACCCCACGGGGAGCTGTTTTTT
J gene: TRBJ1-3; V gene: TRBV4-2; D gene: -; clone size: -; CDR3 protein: CASSQSSGNTIYF; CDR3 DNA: TGTGCCAGCAGCCAGAGCTCTGGAAACACCATATATTTT
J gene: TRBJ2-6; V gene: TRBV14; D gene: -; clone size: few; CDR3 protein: CASSQTAKISGANVLTF; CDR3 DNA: TGTGCCAGCAGCCAAACAGCCAAGATATCTGGGGCCAACGTCCTGACTTTC
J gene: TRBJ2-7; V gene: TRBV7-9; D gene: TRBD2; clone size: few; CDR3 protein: CASSGTSEEQYF; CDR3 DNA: TGTGCCAGCAGCGGGACTAGCGAGGAGCAGTACTTC
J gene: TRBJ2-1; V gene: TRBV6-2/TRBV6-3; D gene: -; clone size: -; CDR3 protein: CASKEDSYSYNEQFF; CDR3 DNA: TGTGCCAGCAAGGAGGACAGCTACTCCTACAATGAGCAGTTCTTC
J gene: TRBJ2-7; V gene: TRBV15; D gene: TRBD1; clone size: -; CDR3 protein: CATSSSGTGSYEQYF; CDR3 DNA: TGTGCCACCAGCAGTTCCGGGACAGGTTCCTACGAGCAGTACTTC
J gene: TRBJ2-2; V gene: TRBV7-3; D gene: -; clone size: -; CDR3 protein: CASSPQGLELFF; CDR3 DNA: TGTGCCAGCAGCCCACAGGGCCTCGAGCTGTTTTTT
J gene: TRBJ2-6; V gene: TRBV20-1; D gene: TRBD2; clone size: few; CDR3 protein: CSALGGGRWTGANVLTF; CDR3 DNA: TGCAGTGCGCTGGGCGGGGGTAGGTGGACTGGGGCCAACGTCCTGACTTTC
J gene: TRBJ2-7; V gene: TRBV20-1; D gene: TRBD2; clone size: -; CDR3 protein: CSARRLADSYEQYF; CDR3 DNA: TGCAGTGCTAGACGGCTAGCGGACTCCTACGAGCAGTACTTC
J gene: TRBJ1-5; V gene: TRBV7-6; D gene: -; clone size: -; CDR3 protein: CASSSGSTNQPQHF; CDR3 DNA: TGTGCCAGCAGCTCCGGCAGCACCAATCAGCCCCAGCATTTT
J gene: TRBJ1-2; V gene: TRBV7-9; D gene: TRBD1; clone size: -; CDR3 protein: CASTGTGGYGYTF; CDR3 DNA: TGTGCCAGCACCGGGACAGGAGGGTATGGCTACACCTTC
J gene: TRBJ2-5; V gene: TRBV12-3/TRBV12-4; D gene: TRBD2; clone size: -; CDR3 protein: CASSLGSGGEPQETQYF; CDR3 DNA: TGTGCCAGCAGTTTAGGCAGCGGGGGTGAACCGCAAGAGACCCAGTACTTC
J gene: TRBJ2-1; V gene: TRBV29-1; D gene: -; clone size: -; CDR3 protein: CSVSSPRSGYNEQFF; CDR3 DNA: TGCAGCGTTTCCTCCCCGCGGTCCGGCTACAATGAGCAGTTCTTC
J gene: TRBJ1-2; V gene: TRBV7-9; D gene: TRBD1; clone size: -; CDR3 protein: CASSSRQGTGYGYTF; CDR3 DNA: TGTGCCAGCAGCTCCAGACAGGGTACCGGCTATGGCTACACCTTC
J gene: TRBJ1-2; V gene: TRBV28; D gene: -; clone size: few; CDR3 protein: CASSLVRDYGYTF; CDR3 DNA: TGTGCCAGCAGCCTAGTCCGCGACTATGGCTACACCTTC
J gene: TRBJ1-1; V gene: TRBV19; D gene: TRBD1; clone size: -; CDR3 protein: CASSIRQGGTEAFF; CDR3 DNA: TGTGCCAGTAGTATAAGACAGGGCGGCACTGAAGCTTTCTTT
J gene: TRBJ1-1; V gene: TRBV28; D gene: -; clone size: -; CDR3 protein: CASSLIGPGDTEAFF; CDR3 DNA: TGTGCCAGCAGTTTAATAGGACCGGGGGACACTGAAGCTTTCTTT
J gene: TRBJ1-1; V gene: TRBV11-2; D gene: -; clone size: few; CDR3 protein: CASSFSGGNTEAFF; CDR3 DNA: TGTGCCAGCAGCTTCTCCGGGGGTAACACTGAAGCTTTCTTT
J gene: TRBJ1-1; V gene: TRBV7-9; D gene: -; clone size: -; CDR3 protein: CASHSGGTEAFF; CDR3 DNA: TGTGCCAGCCATAGCGGGGGGACTGAAGCTTTCTTT
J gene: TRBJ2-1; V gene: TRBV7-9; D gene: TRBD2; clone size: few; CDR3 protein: CASLWTSPKEFYNEQFF; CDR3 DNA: TGTGCCAGCCTCTGGACTAGTCCGAAAGAATTCTACAATGAGCAGTTCTTC
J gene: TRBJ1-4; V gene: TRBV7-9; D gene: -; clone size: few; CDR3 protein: CASSLKVGREKLFF; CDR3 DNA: TGTGCCAGCAGCCTAAAGGTGGGACGGGAAAAACTGTTTTTT
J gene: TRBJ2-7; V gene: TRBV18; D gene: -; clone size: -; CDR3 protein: CASSPGGGRSYEQYF; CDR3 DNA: TGTGCCAGCTCACCAGGGGGGGGGCGATCCTACGAGCAGTACTTC
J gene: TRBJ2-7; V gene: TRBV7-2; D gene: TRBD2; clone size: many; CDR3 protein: CASRPSDSGATYEQYF; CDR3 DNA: TGTGCCAGCCGCCCCTCTGATAGCGGGGCGACCTACGAGCAGTACTTC
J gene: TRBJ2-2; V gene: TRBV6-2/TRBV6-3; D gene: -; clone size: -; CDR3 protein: CASSYDENVYTGELFF; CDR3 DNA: TGTGCCAGCAGTTACGATGAAAACGTTTACACCGGGGAGCTGTTTTTT
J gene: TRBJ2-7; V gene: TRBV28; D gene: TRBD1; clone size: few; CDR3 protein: CASRQTAGGYEQYF; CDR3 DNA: TGTGCCAGCAGGCAAACCGCAGGGGGCTACGAGCAGTACTTC
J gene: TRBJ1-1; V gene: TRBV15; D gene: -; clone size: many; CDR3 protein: CATSRTDNTEAFF; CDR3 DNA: TGTGCCACCAGCAGGACGGATAACACTGAAGCTTTCTTT
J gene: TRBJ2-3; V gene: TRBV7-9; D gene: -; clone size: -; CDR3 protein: CASSPFTASTDTQYF; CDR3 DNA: TGTGCCAGCAGCCCATTCACCGCTAGCACAGATACGCAGTATTTT
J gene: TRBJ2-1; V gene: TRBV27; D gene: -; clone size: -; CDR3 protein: CASSLSDGVYNEQFF; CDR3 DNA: TGTGCCAGCAGTCTTTCTGACGGGGTTTACAATGAGCAGTTCTTC
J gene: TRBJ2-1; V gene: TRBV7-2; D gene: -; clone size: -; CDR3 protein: CASSYSGSSYNEQFF; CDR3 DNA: TGTGCCAGCAGCTACTCGGGAAGCTCCTACAATGAGCAGTTCTTC
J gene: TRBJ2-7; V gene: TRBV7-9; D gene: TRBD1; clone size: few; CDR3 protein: CASSLRTGVEYEQYF; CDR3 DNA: TGTGCCAGCAGCTTAAGGACAGGGGTGGAGTACGAGCAGTACTTC
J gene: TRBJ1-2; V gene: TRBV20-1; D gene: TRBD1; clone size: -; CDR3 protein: CSAYPLRGQGADGYTF; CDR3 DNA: TGCAGTGCTTACCCCCTTAGGGGACAGGGGGCCGATGGCTACACCTTC
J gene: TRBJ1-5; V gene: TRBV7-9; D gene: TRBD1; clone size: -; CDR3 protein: CASSLYPGQEENQPQHF; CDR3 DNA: TGTGCCAGCAGCTTATACCCGGGACAGGAGGAGAATCAGCCCCAGCATTTT
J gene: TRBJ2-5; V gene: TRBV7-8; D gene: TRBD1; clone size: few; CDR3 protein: CASSGSRDRGPETQYF; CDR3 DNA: TGTGCCAGCAGCGGGTCCCGGGACAGGGGTCCGGAGACCCAGTACTTC
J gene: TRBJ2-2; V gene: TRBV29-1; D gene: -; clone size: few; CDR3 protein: CSVGKNGELFF; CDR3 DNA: TGCAGCGTTGGAAAGAACGGGGAGCTGTTTTTT
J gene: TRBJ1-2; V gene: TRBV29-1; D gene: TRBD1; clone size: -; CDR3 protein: CSVTSHLKGQAIYGYTF; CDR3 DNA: TGCAGCGTAACCTCCCATCTGAAAGGACAGGCGATCTATGGCTACACCTTC
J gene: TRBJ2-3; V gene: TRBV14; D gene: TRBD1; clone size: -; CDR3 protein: CASSPEITTGGGTDTQYF; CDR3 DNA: TGTGCCAGCAGCCCTGAGATTACTACAGGGGGTGGCACAGATACGCAGTATTTT
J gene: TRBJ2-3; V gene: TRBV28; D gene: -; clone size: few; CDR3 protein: CASSLGPHTDTQYF; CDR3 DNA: TGTGCCAGCAGTTTGGGACCCCACACAGATACGCAGTATTTT
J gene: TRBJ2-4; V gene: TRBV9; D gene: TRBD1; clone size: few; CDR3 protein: CASSEAGGNIQYF; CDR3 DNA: TGTGCCAGCAGCGAGGCAGGGGGAAACATTCAGTACTTC
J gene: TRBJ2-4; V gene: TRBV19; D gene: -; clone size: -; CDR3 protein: CASSMSASPGATKNIQYF; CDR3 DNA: TGTGCCAGTAGTATGTCGGCTTCACCGGGGGCAACCAAAAACATTCAGTACTTC
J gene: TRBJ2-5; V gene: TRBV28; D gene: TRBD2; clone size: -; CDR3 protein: CASSLSLAGGPHQETQYF; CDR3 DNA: TGTGCCAGCAGTTTATCTCTAGCGGGGGGGCCTCACCAAGAGACCCAGTACTTC
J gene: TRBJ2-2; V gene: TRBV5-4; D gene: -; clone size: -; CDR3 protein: CAIQGPTGELFF; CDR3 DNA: TGTGCCATCCAGGGGCCCACCGGGGAGCTGTTTTTT